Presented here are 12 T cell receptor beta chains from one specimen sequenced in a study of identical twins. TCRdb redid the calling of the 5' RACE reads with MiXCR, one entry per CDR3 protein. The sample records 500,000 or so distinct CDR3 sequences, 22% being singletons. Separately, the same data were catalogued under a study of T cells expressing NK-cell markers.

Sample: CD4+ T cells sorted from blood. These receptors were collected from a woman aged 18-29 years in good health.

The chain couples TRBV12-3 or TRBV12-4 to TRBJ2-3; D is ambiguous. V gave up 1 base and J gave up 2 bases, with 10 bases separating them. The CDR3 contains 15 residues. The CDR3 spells CASSLGPALTDTQYF. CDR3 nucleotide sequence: TGTGCCAGCAGTTTAGGTCCCGCCCTCACAGATACGCAGTATTTT.

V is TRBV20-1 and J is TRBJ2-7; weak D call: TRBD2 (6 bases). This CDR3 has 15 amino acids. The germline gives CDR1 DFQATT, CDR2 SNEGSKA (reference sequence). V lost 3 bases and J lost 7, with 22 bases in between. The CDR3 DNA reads TGCAGTGCTAGCGACGCCGGGACTTCTTCATGGGAGCAGTACTTC. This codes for CSASDAGTSSWEQYF.

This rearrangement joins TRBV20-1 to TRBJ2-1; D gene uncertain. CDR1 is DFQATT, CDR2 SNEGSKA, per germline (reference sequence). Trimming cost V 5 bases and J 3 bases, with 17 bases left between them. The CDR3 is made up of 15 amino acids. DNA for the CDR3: TGCAGTGCTTCTTTGAGGCTAGTTAGCTACAATGAGCAGTTCTTC. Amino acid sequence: CSASLRLVSYNEQFF.

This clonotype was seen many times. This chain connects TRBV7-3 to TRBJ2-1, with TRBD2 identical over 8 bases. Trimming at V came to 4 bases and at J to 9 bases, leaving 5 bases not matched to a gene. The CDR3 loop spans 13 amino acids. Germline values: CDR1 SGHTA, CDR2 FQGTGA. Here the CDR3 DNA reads TGTGCCAGCAGCTCGGGACTAGACGCTGAGCAGTTCTTC. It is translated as CASSSGLDAEQFF.

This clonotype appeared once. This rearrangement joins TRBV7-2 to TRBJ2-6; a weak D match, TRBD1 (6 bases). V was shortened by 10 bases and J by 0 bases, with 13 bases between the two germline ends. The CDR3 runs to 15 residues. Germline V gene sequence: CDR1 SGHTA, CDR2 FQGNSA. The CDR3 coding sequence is TGTGCCAACTCCCTGGGGGCCTCTGGGGCCAACGTCCTGACTTTC. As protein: CANSLGASGANVLTF. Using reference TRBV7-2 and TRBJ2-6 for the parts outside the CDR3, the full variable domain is GAGVSQSPSNKVTEKGKDVELRCDPISGHTALYWYRQSLGQGLEFLIYFQGNSAPDKSGLPSDRFSAERTGGSVSTLTIQRTQQEDSAVYLCANSLGASGANVLTFGAGSRLTVL.

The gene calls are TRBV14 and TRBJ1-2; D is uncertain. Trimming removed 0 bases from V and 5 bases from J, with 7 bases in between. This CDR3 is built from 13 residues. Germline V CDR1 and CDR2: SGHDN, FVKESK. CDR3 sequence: CASSQERGYGYTF. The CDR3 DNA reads TGTGCCAGCAGCCAAGAACGTGGATATGGCTACACCTTC.

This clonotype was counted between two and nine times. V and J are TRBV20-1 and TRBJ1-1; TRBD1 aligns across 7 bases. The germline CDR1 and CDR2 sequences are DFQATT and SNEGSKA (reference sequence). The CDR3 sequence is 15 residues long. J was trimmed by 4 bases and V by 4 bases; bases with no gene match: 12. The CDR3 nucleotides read TGCAGTGCTATTCAGGGGGGTTCATTCGGCACTGAAGCTTTCTTT. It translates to CSAIQGGSFGTEAFF.

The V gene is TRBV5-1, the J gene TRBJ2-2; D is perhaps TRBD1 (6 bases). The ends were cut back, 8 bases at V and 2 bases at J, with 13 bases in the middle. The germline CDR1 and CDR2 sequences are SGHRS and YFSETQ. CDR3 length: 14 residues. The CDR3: CASTPGHNTGELFF. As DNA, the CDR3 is TGCGCCAGTACTCCGGGACACAACACCGGGGAGCTGTTTTTT.

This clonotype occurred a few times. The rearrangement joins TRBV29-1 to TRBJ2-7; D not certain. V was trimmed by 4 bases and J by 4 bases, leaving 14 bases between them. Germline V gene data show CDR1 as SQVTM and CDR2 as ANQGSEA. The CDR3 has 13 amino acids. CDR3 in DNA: TGCAGCGTTGCCCTCCCAGGCGAGTACGAGCAGTACTTC. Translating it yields CSVALPGEYEQYF.

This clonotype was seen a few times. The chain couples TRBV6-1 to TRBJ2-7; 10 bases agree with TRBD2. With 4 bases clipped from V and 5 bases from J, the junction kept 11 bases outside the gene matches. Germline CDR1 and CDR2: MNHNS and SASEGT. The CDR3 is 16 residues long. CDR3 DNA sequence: TGTGCCAGCAGTGCCTTAGCGGGGGGCCTCATGGACGAGCAGTACTTC. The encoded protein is CASSALAGGLMDEQYF.

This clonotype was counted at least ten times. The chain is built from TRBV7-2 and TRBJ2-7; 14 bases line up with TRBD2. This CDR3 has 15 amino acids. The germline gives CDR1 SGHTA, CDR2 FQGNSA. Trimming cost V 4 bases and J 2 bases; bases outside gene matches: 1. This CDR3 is CASSWTSGGTYEQYF. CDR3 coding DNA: TGTGCCAGCAGCTGGACTAGCGGGGGGACCTACGAGCAGTACTTC.

DNA for the CDR3: TGCAGCGTTGGCGTAGCGGGGGGGCCGGTAGATACGCAGTATTTT. Its protein product is CSVGVAGGPVDTQYF. The V and J genes are TRBV29-1 and TRBJ2-3, with 11 bases lining up with TRBD2. With V trimmed by 4 bases and J by 5 bases, 8 bases remained unmatched. CDR3 length equals 15 residues. CDR1 and CDR2 (germline): SQVTM, ANQGSEA.